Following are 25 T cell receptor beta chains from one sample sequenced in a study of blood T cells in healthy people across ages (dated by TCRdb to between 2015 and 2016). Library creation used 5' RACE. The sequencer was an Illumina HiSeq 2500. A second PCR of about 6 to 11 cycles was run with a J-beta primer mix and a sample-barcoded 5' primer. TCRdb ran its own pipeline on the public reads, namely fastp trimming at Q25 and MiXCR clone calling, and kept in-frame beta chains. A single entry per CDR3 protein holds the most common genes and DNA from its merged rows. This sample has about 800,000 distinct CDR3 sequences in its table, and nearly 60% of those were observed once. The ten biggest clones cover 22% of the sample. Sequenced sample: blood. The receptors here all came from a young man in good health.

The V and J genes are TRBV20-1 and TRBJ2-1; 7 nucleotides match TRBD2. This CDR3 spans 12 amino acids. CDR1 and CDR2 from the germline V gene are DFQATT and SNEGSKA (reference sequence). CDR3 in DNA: TGCAGCCAAGCCCGGGAGGCCAATGAGCAGTTCTTC. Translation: CSQAREANEQFF.

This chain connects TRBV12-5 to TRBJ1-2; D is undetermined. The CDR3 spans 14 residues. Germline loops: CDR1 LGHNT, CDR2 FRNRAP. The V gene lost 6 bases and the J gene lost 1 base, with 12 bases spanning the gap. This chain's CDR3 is CASGPNGDNYGYTF. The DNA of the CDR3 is TGTGCTAGTGGACCGAACGGGGATAACTATGGCTACACCTTC.

The CDR3 bases are TGTGCCAGCCTTCGACAGGGTGGCTATGGCTACACCTTC. Translation gives CASLRQGGYGYTF. The chain links TRBV12-3 or TRBV12-4 to TRBJ1-2; TRBD1 matches at 7 bases. CDR3 length: 13 residues. Unmatched junction bases numbered 7, after V lost 8 bases and J lost 4 bases.

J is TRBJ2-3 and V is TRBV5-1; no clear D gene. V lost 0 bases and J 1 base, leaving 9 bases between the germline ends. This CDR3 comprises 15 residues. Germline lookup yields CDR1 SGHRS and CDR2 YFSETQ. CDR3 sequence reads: CASSLERAGTDTQYF. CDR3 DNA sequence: TGCGCCAGCAGCTTGGAAAGGGCAGGCACAGATACGCAGTATTTT.

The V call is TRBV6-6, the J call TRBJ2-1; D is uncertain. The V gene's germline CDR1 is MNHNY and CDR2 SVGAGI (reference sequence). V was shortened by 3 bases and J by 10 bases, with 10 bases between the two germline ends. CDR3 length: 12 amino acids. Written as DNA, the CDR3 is TGTGCCAGCAGTTATCCCCCCAGGGAGCAGTTCTTC. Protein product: CASSYPPREQFF.

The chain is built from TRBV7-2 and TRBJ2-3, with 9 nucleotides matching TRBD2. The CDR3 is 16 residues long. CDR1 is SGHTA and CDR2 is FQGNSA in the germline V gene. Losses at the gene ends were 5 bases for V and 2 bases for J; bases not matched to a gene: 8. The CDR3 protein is CASSPTSGRLTDTQYF. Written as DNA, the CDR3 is TGTGCCAGCAGCCCCACTAGCGGGCGACTCACAGATACGCAGTATTTT. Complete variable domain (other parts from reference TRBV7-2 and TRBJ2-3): GAGVSQSPSNKVTEKGKDVELRCDPISGHTALYWYRQSLGQGLEFLIYFQGNSAPDKSGLPSDRFSAERTGGSVSTLTIQRTQQEDSAVYLCASSPTSGRLTDTQYFGPGTRLTVL.

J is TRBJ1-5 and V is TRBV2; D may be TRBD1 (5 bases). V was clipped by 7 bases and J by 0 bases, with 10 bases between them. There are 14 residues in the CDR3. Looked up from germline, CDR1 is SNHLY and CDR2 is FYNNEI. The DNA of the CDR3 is TGTGCCAGCAAGGCAGGGTTTAGCAATCAGCCCCAGCATTTT. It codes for CASKAGFSNQPQHF.

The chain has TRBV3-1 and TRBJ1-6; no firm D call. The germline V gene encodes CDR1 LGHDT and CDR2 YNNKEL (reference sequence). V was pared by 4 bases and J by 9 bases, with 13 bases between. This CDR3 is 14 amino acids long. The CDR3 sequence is CASSPNHESSPLHF. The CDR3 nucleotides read TGTGCCAGCAGCCCAAACCATGAGTCTTCACCCCTCCACTTT. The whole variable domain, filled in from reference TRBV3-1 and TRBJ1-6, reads DTAVSQTPKYLVTQMGNDKSIKCEQNLGHDTMYWYKQDSKKFLKIMFSYNNKELIINETVPNRFSPKSPDKAHLNLHINSLELGDSAVYFCASSPNHESSPLHFGNGTRLTVT.

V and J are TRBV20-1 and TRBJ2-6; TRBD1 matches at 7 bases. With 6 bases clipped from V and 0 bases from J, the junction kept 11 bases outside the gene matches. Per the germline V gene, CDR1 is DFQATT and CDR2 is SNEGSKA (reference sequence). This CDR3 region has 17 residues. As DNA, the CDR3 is TGCAGTGCCCCCCGCAGGGGGAGTAGCTCTGGGGCCAACGTCCTGACTTTC. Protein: CSAPRRGSSSGANVLTF.

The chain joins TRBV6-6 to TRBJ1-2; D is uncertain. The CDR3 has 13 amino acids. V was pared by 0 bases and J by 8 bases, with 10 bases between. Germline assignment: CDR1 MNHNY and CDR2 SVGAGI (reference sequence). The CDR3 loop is CASSYSGSGGYTF. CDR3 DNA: TGTGCCAGCAGTTACTCAGGGTCCGGGGGCTACACCTTC.

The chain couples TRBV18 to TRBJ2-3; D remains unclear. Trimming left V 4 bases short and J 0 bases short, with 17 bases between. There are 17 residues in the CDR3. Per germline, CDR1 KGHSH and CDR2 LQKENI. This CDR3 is CASSQFLPGTSTDTQYF. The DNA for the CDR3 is TGTGCCAGCTCACAGTTCCTCCCGGGCACTAGCACAGATACGCAGTATTTT.

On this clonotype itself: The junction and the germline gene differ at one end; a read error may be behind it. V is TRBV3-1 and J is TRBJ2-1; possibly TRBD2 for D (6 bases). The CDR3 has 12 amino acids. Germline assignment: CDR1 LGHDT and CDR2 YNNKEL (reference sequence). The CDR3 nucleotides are TGCGCCAGCAGCCAAGTTGTGGACTATCAGTTCTTC. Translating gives CASSQVVDYQFF.

CDR3 sequence: CASSYSSGSYGYTF. Here the CDR3 DNA reads TGTGCCAGCAGTTACTCATCGGGGAGTTATGGCTACACCTTC. The rearrangement uses TRBV6-6 and TRBJ1-2; D gene unclear. V was clipped by 0 bases and J by 5 bases, with 10 bases between them. CDR3 length: 14 amino acids. CDR1 and CDR2 (germline): MNHNY, SVGAGI (reference sequence).

Here the CDR3 reads CASSQLVGGEQFF. The CDR3 DNA reads as TGTGCCAGCAGCCAACTAGTCGGGGGTGAGCAGTTCTTC. This rearrangement joins TRBV14 to TRBJ2-1, with D perhaps matching TRBD2 (6 bases). This CDR3 region has 13 residues. V was shortened by 2 bases and J by 9 bases, with 11 bases between the two germline ends. Germline CDR1 reads SGHDN; CDR2 reads FVKESK.

Written as DNA, the CDR3 is TGCGCCAGCAGCAAGATAGGGGAGACAGGGGAGACCCAGTACTTC. Translated: CASSKIGETGETQYF. The V and J genes are TRBV5-1 and TRBJ2-5, with 7 bases matching TRBD1. There are 15 residues in the CDR3. The V gene's germline CDR1 is SGHRS and CDR2 YFSETQ. The J segment lost 5 bases and the V segment lost 4 bases, leaving 11 bases of the junction unmatched.

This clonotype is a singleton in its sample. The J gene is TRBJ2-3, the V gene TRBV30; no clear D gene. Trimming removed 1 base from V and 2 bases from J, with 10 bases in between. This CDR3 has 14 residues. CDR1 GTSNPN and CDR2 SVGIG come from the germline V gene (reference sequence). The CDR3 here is CAWSGLGLTDTQYF. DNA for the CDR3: TGTGCCTGGAGTGGTCTAGGTCTCACAGATACGCAGTATTTT.

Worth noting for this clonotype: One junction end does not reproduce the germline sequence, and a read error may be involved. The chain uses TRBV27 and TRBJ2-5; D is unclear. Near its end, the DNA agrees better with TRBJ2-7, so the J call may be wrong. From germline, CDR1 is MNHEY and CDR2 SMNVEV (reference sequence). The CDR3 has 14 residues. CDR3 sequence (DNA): TGTACCAGCAGTTTCAGTCCTTTGCTAGGCGAGCAGTACTTC. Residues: CTSSFSPLLGEQYF.

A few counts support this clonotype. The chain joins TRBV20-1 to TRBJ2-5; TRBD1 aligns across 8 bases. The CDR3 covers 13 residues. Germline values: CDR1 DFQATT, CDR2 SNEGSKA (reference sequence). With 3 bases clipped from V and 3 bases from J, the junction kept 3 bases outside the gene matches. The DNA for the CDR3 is TGCAGTGCTAGCCCAGGGGGCAAAGAGACCCAGTACTTC. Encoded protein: CSASPGGKETQYF.

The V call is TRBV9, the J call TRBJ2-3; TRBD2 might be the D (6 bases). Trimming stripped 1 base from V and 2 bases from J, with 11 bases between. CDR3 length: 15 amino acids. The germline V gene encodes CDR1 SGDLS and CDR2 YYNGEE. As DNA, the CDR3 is TGTGCCAGCAGCGTATTAGCGGAGCCCACAGATACGCAGTATTTT. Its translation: CASSVLAEPTDTQYF. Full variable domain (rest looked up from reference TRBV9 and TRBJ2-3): DSGVTQTPKHLITATGQRVTLRCSPRSGDLSVYWYQQSLDQGLQFLIQYYNGEERAKGNILERFSAQQFPDLHSELNLSSLELGDSALYFCASSVLAEPTDTQYFGPGTRLTVL.

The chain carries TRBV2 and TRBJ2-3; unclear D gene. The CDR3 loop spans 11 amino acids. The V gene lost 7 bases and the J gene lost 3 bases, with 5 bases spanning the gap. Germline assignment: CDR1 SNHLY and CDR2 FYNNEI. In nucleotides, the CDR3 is TGTGCCAGCATCCGGACAGATACGCAGTATTTT. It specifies CASIRTDTQYF.

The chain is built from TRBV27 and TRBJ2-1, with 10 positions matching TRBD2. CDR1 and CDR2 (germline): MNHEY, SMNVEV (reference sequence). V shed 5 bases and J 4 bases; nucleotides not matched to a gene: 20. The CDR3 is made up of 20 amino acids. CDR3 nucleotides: TGTGCCAGCAGTCGCCTTCCCCCTAGCGGGAGACTCGAAGATTACAATGAGCAGTTCTTC. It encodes CASSRLPPSGRLEDYNEQFF.

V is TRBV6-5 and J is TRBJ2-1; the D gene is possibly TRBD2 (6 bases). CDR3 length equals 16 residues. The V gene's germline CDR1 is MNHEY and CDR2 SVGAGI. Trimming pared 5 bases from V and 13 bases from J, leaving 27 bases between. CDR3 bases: TGTGCCAGCAGTACACACCGGGGCAAGTTTCGGGAGACCCAGTTCTTC. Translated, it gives CASSTHRGKFRETQFF.

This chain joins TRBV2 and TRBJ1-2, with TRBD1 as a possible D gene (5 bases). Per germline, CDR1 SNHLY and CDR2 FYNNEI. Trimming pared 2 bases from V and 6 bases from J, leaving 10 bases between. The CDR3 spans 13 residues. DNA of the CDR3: TGTGCCAGCAGTGAAATCCAGGGCCATGGCTACACCTTC. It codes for CASSEIQGHGYTF.

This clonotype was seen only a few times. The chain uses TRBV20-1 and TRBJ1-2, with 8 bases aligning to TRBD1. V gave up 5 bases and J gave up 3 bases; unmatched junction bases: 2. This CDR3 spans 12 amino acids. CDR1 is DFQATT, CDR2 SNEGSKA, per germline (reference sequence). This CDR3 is CSAPGQDYGYTF. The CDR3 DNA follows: TGCAGTGCTCCGGGACAGGACTATGGCTACACCTTC.

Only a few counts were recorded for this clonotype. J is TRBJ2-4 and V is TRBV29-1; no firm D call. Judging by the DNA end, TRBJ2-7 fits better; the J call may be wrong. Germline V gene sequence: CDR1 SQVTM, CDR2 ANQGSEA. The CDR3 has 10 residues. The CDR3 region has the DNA TGCAGCGTTTTTGCCGGCGAGCAGTACTTC. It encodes CSVFAGEQYF.